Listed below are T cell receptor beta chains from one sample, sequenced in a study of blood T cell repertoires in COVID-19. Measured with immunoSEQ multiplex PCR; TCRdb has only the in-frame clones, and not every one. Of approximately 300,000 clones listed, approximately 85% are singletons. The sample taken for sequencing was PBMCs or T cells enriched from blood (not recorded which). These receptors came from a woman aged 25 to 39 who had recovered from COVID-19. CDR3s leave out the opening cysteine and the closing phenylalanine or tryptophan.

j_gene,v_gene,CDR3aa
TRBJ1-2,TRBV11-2,ASSPDRAYGYT
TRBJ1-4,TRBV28,ASSLRNTRFRGIGEKLF
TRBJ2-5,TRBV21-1,ARGTARQETQY
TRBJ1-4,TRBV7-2,ASSPKLGQGKELF
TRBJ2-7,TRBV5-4,ASRDTGSYEQY
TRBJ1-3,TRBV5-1,ASSLEGDGEHTIY
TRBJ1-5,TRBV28,ASTAIGQDREPQH
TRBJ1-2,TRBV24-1,ATSEFRGSYGYT
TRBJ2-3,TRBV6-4,ASSEGVSTDTQY
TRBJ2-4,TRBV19,ATAPTGGVKNIQY
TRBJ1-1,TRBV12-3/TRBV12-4,ASSDVRETEAF
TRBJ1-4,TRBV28,ASRSPRETNEKLF
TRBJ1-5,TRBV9,ASSVSGDSNQPQH
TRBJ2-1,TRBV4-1,ASSRDRGPNEQF
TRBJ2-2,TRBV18,ASSPAWTGVRTGELF
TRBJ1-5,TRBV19,ASSIDRELNQPQH
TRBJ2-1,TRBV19,ASSVTSNQVDEQF
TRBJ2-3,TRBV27,ASSFGGRGTDTQY
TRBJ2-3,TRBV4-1,ASSPGLDHTDTQY
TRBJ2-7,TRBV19,ASSIDLDRRYSEQY
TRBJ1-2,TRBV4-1,ASSGRPFDRAYNYGYT
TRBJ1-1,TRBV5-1,ASSLGQDSTEAF
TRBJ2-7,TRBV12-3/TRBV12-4,ASRPGQSYEQY
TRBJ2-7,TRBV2,ASSEPRGLAGGEQY
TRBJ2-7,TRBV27,ASSLSWQGAYEQY
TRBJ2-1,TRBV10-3,AISDREGDEQF
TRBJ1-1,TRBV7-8,ASSPRSGDRAF
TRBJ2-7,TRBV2,ASSPAGQGYDEQY
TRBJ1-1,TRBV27,ASSLTQAVNTEAF
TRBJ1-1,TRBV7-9,ASSPGTGYFPEAF
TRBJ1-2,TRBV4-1,ASPDSNYGYT
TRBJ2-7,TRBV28,ASSFRQVGYEQY
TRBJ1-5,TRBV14,ASSQTSWQPQH
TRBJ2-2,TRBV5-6,ASRHETGANTGELF
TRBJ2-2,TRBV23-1,AIPKIPGETGELF
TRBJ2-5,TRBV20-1,SASSTGAETQY
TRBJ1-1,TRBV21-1,ASSKGRHRGSGYTEAF
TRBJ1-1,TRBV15,ATADRRNTEAF
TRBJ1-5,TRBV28,ASRQEGGYRSQH
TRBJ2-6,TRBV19,ASSIDWPSSGANVLT
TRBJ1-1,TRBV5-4,ASSPITGGPANTEAF
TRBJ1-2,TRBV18,ASSPPESSYGYT
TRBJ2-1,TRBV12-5,ASAAGLAGVGEQF
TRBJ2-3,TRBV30,AWAGTSVTDTQY
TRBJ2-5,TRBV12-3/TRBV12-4,ASSFKETQY
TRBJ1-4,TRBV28,ATSTGQSEGLF
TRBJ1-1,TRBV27,ASSNSGTAYTEAF